This TCR beta chain is from a study of shared clonotypes between healthy human individuals. The CDR3 is made up of 20 amino acids. CDR1 is MDHEN and CDR2 is SYDVKM in the germline V gene. The germline V and J ends were trimmed by 6 bases and 9 bases, with 37 bases remaining between them. The method was immunoSEQ multiplex PCR; TCRdb's version includes in-frame clones alone and lacks a portion of them. The sample lists about 490,000 clones, approximately 81% occurring once. This clone has a single count. The TCR originated in a woman in her 40s in good health. Some clones in this sample may be carry-over from other donors' samples. The sequenced material came from PBMCs. The V gene is TRBV28, the J gene TRBJ2-3; possibly TRBD2 for D (6 bases). The CDR3 nucleotides read TGTGCCAGCAGGTCCCCCGGGGGTGCAACTCTACAGATACGCAGTATGACGCAGTATTTT. Protein: CASRSPGGATLQIRSMTQYF.